Listed here are 23 T cell receptor beta chains from one sample, sequenced in a study of T cell responses to AZD1222 COVID-19 vaccine. Method: immunoSEQ multiplex PCR; TCRdb's copy keeps in-frame clones and lacks some. This table holds 95,000 to 150,000 clones, roughly 84% found once. Sequencing used peripheral blood, obtained 28 days after the second AZD1222 dose. The receptors shown here come from an adult who received the AZD1222 COVID-19 vaccine.

The chain recombines TRBV2 with TRBJ1-2; a weak D match, TRBD1 (5 bases). Germline V gene lookup returns CDR1 SNHLY and CDR2 FYNNEI. Trimming stripped 4 bases from V and 7 bases from J, with 13 bases between. This CDR3 contains 13 residues. The CDR3, as DNA: TGTGCCAGCAGTGGGGGGACCTGGGGTGGCTACACCTTC. Translating gives CASSGGTWGGYTF.

This clone was counted a few times. The chain is built from TRBV6-5 and TRBJ2-7; 7 bases line up with TRBD2. Trimming removed 5 bases from V and 4 bases from J; junction bases left unmatched: 2. Germline V CDR1 and CDR2: MNHEY, SVGAGI. CDR3 length equals 12 residues. The CDR3 coding sequence is TGTGCCAGCAGTCACGGGGGGTACGAGCAGTACTTC. Translated: CASSHGGYEQYF.

The chain is built from TRBV10-2 and TRBJ1-6, with 7 nucleotides matching TRBD1. The length of the CDR3 is 16 residues. V was clipped by 3 bases and J by 9 bases; unmatched bases: 11. Per germline, CDR1 WSHSY and CDR2 SAAADI. The CDR3 nucleotides are TGCGCCAGCAGTGAAGGGACAGACCTACCCTTTTCACCCCTCCACTTT. It is translated as CASSEGTDLPFSPLHF.

The chain couples TRBV6-5 to TRBJ2-7, with D uncertain. CDR1 MNHEY and CDR2 SVGAGI come from the germline V gene. The ends were cut back, 8 bases at V and 0 bases at J, with 14 bases in the middle. There are 14 residues in the CDR3. Here the CDR3 DNA reads TGTGCCAGCCTACCACAGTCTTACTCCTACGAGCAGTACTTC. Protein sequence: CASLPQSYSYEQYF.

V is TRBV19 and J is TRBJ2-2; 7 positions match TRBD2. Germline values: CDR1 LNHDA, CDR2 SQIVND (reference sequence). CDR3 length: 15 amino acids. V lost 5 bases to trimming and J lost 5 bases; unmatched junction nucleotides: 8. Here the CDR3 reads CASSPVGGTTGELFF. CDR3 sequence (DNA): TGTGCCAGTAGTCCGGTCGGGGGGACGACCGGGGAGCTGTTTTTT.

The chain recombines TRBV3-1 (or the pseudogene TRBV3-2) with TRBJ2-1; D might be TRBD2 (5 bases). The V end lost 0 bases, the J end lost 1 base, and 22 bases lay between the germline ends. The CDR3 runs to 20 residues. From germline, CDR1 is LGHDT and CDR2 YNNKEL (reference sequence). The DNA for the CDR3 is TGTGCCAGCAGCCAAGATAGAGACCGGTGGGTGACGGGGTCCTACAATGAGCAGTTCTTC. Protein: CASSQDRDRWVTGSYNEQFF.

The chain couples TRBV4-3 to TRBJ2-7; 9 bases match TRBD1. Trimming took 4 bases from V and 3 from J; bases not matched to a gene: 4. Germline V gene lookup returns CDR1 LGHNA and CDR2 YSLEER. CDR3 size: 14 residues. The CDR3 spells CASSPWTGDYEQYF. CDR3 coding DNA: TGCGCCAGCAGCCCGTGGACAGGGGACTACGAGCAGTACTTC.

The chain has TRBV18 and TRBJ1-4, with D possibly being TRBD1 (5 bases). CDR3 length equals 17 residues. V shed 3 bases and J shed 3 bases, with 17 bases lying between them. Germline CDR1 reads KGHSH; CDR2 reads LQKENI. The CDR3 sequence is CASSPSTGGMANEKLFF. The DNA of the CDR3 is TGTGCCAGCTCACCTTCTACAGGTGGGATGGCTAATGAAAAACTGTTTTTT.

This clone was observed once. The genes are TRBV28 and TRBJ2-5; no reliable D call. V was cut by 6 bases and J by 2 bases, with 10 bases left in between. The CDR3 length is 13 residues. Germline CDR1 is MDHEN and CDR2 is SYDVKM. CDR3 sequence: CASRQRQQETQYF. CDR3 nucleotides: TGTGCCAGCAGACAACGTCAACAAGAGACCCAGTACTTC.

J is TRBJ1-2 and V is TRBV18; TRBD1 matches at 9 bases. The germline gives CDR1 KGHSH, CDR2 LQKENI. The CDR3 has 16 residues. The V and J ends lost 4 bases and 0 bases, in that order; junction bases with no gene match: 6. The CDR3 region is CASSQGQGRSNYGYTF. The DNA of the CDR3 is TGTGCCAGCTCACAGGGACAGGGCCGATCTAACTATGGCTACACCTTC. The entire variable domain, with the rest obtained from reference TRBV18 and TRBJ1-2, is as follows: NAGVMQNPRHLVRRRGQEARLRCSPMKGHSHVYWYRQLPEEGLKFMVYLQKENIIDESGMPKERFSAEFPKEGPSILRIQQVVRGDSAAYFCASSQGQGRSNYGYTFGSGTRLTVV.

The sample holds one count of this clone. The DNA for the CDR3 is TGCAGTTCCGGGTGGGATGAAAAACTGTTTTTT. This gives the protein CSSGWDEKLFF. This sequence joins TRBV20-1 and TRBJ1-4; D is undetermined. V was trimmed by 8 bases and J by 6 bases, leaving 10 bases between them. Looked up from germline, CDR1 is DFQATT and CDR2 is SNEGSKA (reference sequence). This CDR3 region has 11 residues.

This chain links TRBV20-1 with TRBJ1-2; 9 bases map to TRBD1. The CDR3 is 15 residues long. V was pared by 3 bases and J by 0 bases, with 5 bases of the junction left unmatched. In germline, CDR1 is DFQATT, CDR2 SNEGSKA (reference sequence). The CDR3 sequence is CSASGRTGANYGYTF. CDR3 in DNA: TGCAGTGCTAGTGGGAGGACAGGGGCTAACTATGGCTACACCTTC.

This clone showed up just once. The gene calls are TRBV6-1 and TRBJ1-5; possibly TRBD1 for D (6 bases). The CDR3 has 12 amino acids. The V end was cut by 7 bases, the J end by 6 bases, with 10 bases between. Germline lookup yields CDR1 MNHNS and CDR2 SASEGT. Written as DNA, the CDR3 is TGTGCCAGCAAGGGGGGGACTCAGCCCCAGCATTTT. It encodes CASKGGTQPQHF.

The V gene is TRBV10-1, the J gene TRBJ2-1; D possibly corresponds to TRBD2 (6 bases). The CDR3 extends over 17 amino acids. V dropped 3 bases and J dropped 0 bases, with 15 bases sitting between them. Germline CDR1 and CDR2: WNHNN and SYGVQD (reference sequence). CDR3 protein: CASSDLGDSSSYNEQFF. CDR3 coding DNA: TGCGCCAGCAGTGATCTTGGGGACTCAAGCTCCTACAATGAGCAGTTCTTC.

The V gene is TRBV5-8, the J gene TRBJ1-3; weak D call: TRBD1 (5 bases). This CDR3 has 20 residues. Germline V lookup: CDR1 SGHTS, CDR2 YDEGEE. Trimming removed 3 bases at V and 8 bases at J, with 33 bases between. CDR3 region: CASSSPAHRRDFGGGDTIYF. In DNA form, the CDR3 reads TGTGCCAGCAGCTCCCCGGCTCACCGTCGGGACTTTGGGGGGGGAGACACCATATATTTT.

The chain links TRBV18 to TRBJ1-2; D unresolved. The ends were cut back, 3 bases at V and 5 bases at J, with 16 bases in the middle. The germline V gene has CDR1 KGHSH and CDR2 LQKENI. The CDR3 extends over 15 amino acids. The CDR3 nucleotides are TGTGCCAGCTCACCCTCCTGGCAGGCAAATTATGGCTACACCTTC. This gives the protein CASSPSWQANYGYTF.

V usage is TRBV27 and J usage is TRBJ2-7, with TRBD1 identical over 12 bases. Germline CDR1 MNHEY, CDR2 SMNVEV (reference sequence). The CDR3 is 17 residues long. Germline trimming cut 7 bases from V and 2 bases from J; bases unmatched to any gene: 12. CDR3 nucleotides: TGTGCCAGCACCCAGGGACAGGGGGCTCGCTTTCCCTACGAGCAGTACTTC. Its translation: CASTQGQGARFPYEQYF.

The gene calls are TRBV11-2 and TRBJ1-1, with D possibly TRBD1 on 5 matching bases. Trimming shortened V by 1 base and J by 1 base, and 13 bases separated the two germline ends. Germline CDR1 reads SGHAT; CDR2 reads FQNNGV. The CDR3 covers 16 residues. The CDR3 bases are TGTGCCAGCAGCTTAGCGGTAGGACATGCGAACACTGAAGCTTTCTTT. Translating gives CASSLAVGHANTEAFF.

The rearrangement uses TRBV12-3 or TRBV12-4 and TRBJ1-2; D is uncertain. The CDR3 covers 13 residues. With 5 bases removed from V and 5 bases from J, the gap between germline ends came to 12 bases. CDR3 sequence: CASSPDKAYGYTF. The CDR3 DNA sequence: TGTGCCAGCAGTCCCGACAAGGCGTATGGCTACACCTTC.

This clone has a handful of counts. The chain employs TRBV7-9 and TRBJ2-7, with TRBD1 matching over 8 bases. The CDR3 has 15 amino acids. Germline lookup yields CDR1 SEHNR and CDR2 FQNEAQ (reference sequence). The junction had 7 bases not matched to a gene; V was cut back by 4 bases and J by 2 bases. The CDR3 spells CASSSDRASPYEQYF. CDR3 bases: TGTGCCAGCAGCTCGGACAGGGCGTCTCCCTACGAGCAGTACTTC.

The sample holds a few counts of this clone. The V gene is TRBV3-1 (or the pseudogene TRBV3-2), the J gene TRBJ2-7, with 7 bases matching TRBD2. Germline CDR1 reads LGHDT; CDR2 reads YNNKEL (reference sequence). V lost 2 bases, J lost 4 bases, and 8 bases stayed unmatched. The CDR3 length is 15 residues. This CDR3 reads CASSQYRGGWYEQYF. The DNA of the CDR3 is TGTGCCAGCAGCCAATATCGCGGGGGATGGTACGAGCAGTACTTC.

Comments on this clone: This same CDR3 is encoded by further DNA sequences in the sample. This chain joins TRBV7-2 and TRBJ1-1, with D unclear. The CDR3 totals 14 residues. Looked up from germline, CDR1 is SGHTA and CDR2 is FQGNSA. The V and J ends lost 1 base and 1 base respectively, with 7 bases between them. The CDR3 sequence: CASSLVPGNTEAFF. CDR3 nucleotides: TGTGCCAGCAGCTTAGTACCAGGGAACACTGAAGCTTTCTTT.

The rearrangement links TRBV7-9 to TRBJ2-5; no definite D call. Per the germline V gene, CDR1 is SEHNR and CDR2 is FQNEAQ (reference sequence). CDR3 length equals 11 residues. Trimming took off 5 bases at V and 4 bases at J, with 5 bases between the two ends. CDR3 residues: CASSPRETQYF. The CDR3, as DNA: TGTGCCAGCAGCCCCCGAGAGACCCAGTACTTC.